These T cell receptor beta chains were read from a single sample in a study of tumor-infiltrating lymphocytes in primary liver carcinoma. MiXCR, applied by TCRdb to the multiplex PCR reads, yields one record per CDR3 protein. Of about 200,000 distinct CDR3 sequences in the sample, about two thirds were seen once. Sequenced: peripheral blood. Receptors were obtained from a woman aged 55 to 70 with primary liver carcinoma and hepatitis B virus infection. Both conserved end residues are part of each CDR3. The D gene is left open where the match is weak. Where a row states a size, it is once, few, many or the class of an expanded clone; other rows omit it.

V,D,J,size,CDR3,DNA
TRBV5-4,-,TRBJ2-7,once,CASSSGNRTYEQYF,TGTGCCAGCAGCTCCGGGAACAGGACCTACGAGCAGTACTTC
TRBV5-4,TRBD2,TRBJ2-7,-,CTSSPPGSGRAYGQYF,TGTACCAGCAGCCCACCGGGTAGCGGGAGGGCGTACGGGCAGTACTTC
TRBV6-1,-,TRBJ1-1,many,CASSDPGLNTEAFF,TGTGCCAGCAGTGACCCGGGGTTGAACACTGAAGCTTTCTTT
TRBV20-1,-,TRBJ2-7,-,CSASGTRGSYEQYF,TGCAGTGCGTCCGGGACAAGGGGCTCCTACGAGCAGTACTTC
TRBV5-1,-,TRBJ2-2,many,CASSFTSRGNTGELFF,TGCGCCAGCAGCTTTACCTCCAGGGGTAACACCGGGGAGCTGTTTTTT
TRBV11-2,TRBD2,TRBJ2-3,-,CASSLLAGSYTQYF,TGTGCAAGCAGCTTATTAGCGGGCTCATATACGCAGTATTTT
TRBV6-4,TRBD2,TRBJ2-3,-,CASSGAAGESTDTPYF,TGTGCCAGCAGTGGGGCAGCGGGAGAGAGCACAGATACGCCGTATTTT
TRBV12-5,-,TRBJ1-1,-,CASGFVNTEAFF,TGTGCTAGTGGTTTTGTGAACACTGAAGCTTTCTTT
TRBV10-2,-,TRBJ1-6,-,CVSSESRPPLHF,TGCGTCAGCAGTGAGAGCAGGCCACCCCTCCACTTT
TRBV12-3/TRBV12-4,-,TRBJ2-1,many,CASRRRDNEQFF,TGTGCCAGCAGGCGCCGGGACAATGAGCAGTTCTTC
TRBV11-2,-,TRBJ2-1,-,CASSDGTEVRSANEQFF,TGTGCCAGCAGCGACGGAACGGAGGTCAGGTCTGCCAATGAGCAGTTCTTC
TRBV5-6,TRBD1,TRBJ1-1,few,CVSSYQGARNTEAFF,TGTGTCAGCAGTTACCAGGGGGCCAGGAACACTGAAGCTTTCTTT
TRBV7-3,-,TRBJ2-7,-,CASSLNRLGGEQYF,TGTGCCAGCAGCTTAAACCGCCTCGGGGGCGAGCAGTACTTC
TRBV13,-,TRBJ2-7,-,CASSLAVTPYEQYF,TGTGCCAGCAGCTTAGCGGTGACGCCCTACGAGCAGTACTTC
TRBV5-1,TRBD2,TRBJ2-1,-,CASSLGTSVNLYNEQFF,TGCGCCAGCAGCCTGGGGACTAGCGTGAACCTCTACAATGAGCAGTTCTTC
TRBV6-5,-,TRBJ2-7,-,CASTPFPGANYEQYF,TGCGCCAGCACCCCCTTTCCCGGGGCAAACTACGAACAGTACTTC
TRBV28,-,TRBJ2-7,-,CASSPGALAPKPYF,TGTGCCAGCAGTCCCGGGGCCCTAGCCCCTAAGCCGTACTTC
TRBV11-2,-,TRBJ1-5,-,CASSAAVQSNHSQHF,TGTGCCAGCAGCGCGGCGGTGCAGAGCAATCACTCCCAGCATTTT
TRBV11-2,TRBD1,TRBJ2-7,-,CANSLDRGLGEQYF,TGTGCCAACAGCCTCGACAGGGGGCTAGGAGAGCAGTACTTC
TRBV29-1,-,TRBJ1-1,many,CSVGRGSTEAFF,TGCAGCGTGGGGCGGGGAAGCACTGAAGCTTTCTTT
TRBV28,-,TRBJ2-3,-,CASSTPAGWNTDTQYF,TGTGCCAGCAGTACCCCCGCGGGCTGGAACACAGATACGCAGTATTTT
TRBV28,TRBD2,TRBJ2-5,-,CASGRLAGEETQYF,TGTGCCAGCGGGCGACTAGCGGGGGAAGAGACCCAGTACTTC
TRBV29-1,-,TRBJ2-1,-,CSVGASVIYNEQFF,TGCAGCGTTGGGGCTAGCGTAATCTACAATGAGCAGTTCTTC
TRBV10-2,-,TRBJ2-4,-,CASSDRVGSVNIRYF,TGCGCCAGCAGTGACAGGGTTGGTAGCGTAAACATTCGGTACTTC
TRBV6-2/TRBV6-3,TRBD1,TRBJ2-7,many,CASSSGTGGAYEQYF,TGTGCCAGCAGCTCGGGGACAGGGGGAGCCTACGAGCAGTACTTC
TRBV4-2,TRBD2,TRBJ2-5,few,CASSQSGTSRYQETQYF,TGTGCCAGCAGCCAAAGTGGGACTAGCAGGTACCAAGAGACCCAGTACTTC
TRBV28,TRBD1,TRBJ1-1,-,CASRKRQGANTEAFF,TGTGCCAGCAGAAAAAGACAGGGGGCGAACACTGAAGCTTTCTTT
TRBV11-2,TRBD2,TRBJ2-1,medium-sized,CASSFTSGRYNEQFF,TGTGCCAGCAGCTTCACTAGCGGAAGGTACAATGAGCAGTTCTTC
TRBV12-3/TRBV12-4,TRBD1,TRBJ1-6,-,CASSFNSGGDSPHHF,TGTGCCAGCAGTTTTAATTCAGGGGGCGATTCGCCCCACCACTTT
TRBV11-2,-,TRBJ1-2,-,CAGSLGLIYGYTF,TGTGCCGGCAGCTTAGGTCTCATTTATGGCTACACCTTC
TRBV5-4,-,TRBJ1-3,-,CASSLRTGNSGNAIYF,TGTGCCAGCAGCTTGAGAACAGGGAACTCTGGAAACGCCATATATTTT
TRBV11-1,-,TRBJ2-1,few,CASSLVDGPYNEQIF,TGTGCCAGCAGCTTAGTCGACGGGCCCTACAATGAGCAGATCTTC
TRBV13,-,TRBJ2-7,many,CGPTPGPARVSKQYF,TGTGGCCCCACACCCGGGCCCGCTCGGGTGTCGAAGCAGTACTTC
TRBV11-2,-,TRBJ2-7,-,CASSLGIPSFEQYF,TGTGCCAGCAGTTTGGGTATCCCTTCCTTCGAGCAGTACTTC
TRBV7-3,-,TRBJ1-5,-,CASSFIADQPRHF,TGTGCCAGCAGCTTTATAGCCGATCAGCCCCGGCATTTT
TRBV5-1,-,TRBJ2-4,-,CASSLEVTKAKNIQYF,TGCGCCAGCAGCTTGGAAGTCACAAAAGCCAAAAACATTCAGTACTTC
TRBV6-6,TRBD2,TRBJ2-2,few,CASSYTHLRTSGTGELFF,TGTGCCAGCAGTTACACCCACCTGAGGACTAGCGGAACCGGGGAGCTGTTTTTT
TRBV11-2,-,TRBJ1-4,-,CAGSLEPLSALFF,TGTGCCGGCAGCTTAGAGCCCTTGTCGGCACTGTTTTTT
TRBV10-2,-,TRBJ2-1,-,CANSSHNEQFF,TGCGCCAACAGTTCGCACAATGAGCAGTTCTTC
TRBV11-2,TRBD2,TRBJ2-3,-,CGSSLGTSGRGMGTDTQYF,TGTGGCAGCAGCTTGGGGACTAGCGGGAGAGGTATGGGCACAGATACGCAGTACTTT
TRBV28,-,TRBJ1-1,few,CASSLKTGQNTEAFF,TGTGCCAGCAGTTTAAAGACGGGACAGAACACTGAAGCTTTCTTT
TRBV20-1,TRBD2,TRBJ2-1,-,CSALASGKNNEQFF,TGCAGTGCCTTAGCAAGCGGGAAGAACAATGAGCAGTTCTTC
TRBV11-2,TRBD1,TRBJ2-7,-,CVRSQTGFNYEQYF,TGTGTCAGAAGCCAGACAGGGTTCAATTACGAGCAGTACTTC
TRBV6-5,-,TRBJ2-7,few,CASSPNTRGTYEQYF,TGTGCCAGCAGTCCAAATACAAGGGGGACCTACGAGCAGTACTTC
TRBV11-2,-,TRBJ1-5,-,CANSMGLPTDTQHF,TGTGCCAACAGCATGGGTCTTCCCACAGATACGCAGCATTTT
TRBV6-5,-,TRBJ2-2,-,CASSYFIRRDENGELFF,TGTGCCAGCAGTTACTTTATCCGGCGGGACGAAAATGGGGAGCTGTTTTTT
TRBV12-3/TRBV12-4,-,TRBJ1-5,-,CASTRRSYQPQHF,TGTGCCAGTACCCGACGCAGCTATCAGCCCCAGCATTTT
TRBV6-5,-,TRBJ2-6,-,CASRRLNLLSGANVLTF,TGTGCCAGCAGAAGGCTTAATCTCCTATCTGGGGCCAACGTCCTGACTTTC
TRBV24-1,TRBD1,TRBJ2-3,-,CATSDSGTGSNQPQYF,TGTGCCACCAGTGATTCCGGGACAGGTAGCAATCAGCCCCAGTATTTT
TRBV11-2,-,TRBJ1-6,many,CASSLSRFNSPLHF,TGTGCCAGCAGCTTATCCAGGTTTAATTCACCCCTCCACTTT
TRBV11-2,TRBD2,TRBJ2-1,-,CASSLYLAGGNVQFF,TGTGCCAGCAGCCTGTATTTAGCGGGAGGGAATGTGCAGTTCTTC
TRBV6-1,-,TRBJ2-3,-,CASTYIGIADTQYF,TGTGCCAGCACCTATATAGGGATAGCAGATACGCAGTATTTT
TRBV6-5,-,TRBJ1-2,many,CASSYSRQGYGYTF,TGTGCCAGCAGTTACTCGAGGCAGGGCTATGGCTACACCTTC
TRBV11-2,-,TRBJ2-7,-,CASNLGRTLYEQYF,TGTGCCAGCAATCTCGGCAGGACCCTCTACGAGCAGTATTTC
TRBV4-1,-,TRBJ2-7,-,CASSAVAGQIYEQYF,TGCGCCAGCAGCGCCGTGGCGGGACAGATCTACGAGCAGTACTTC
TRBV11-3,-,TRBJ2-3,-,CASSLDPSNFTPFF,TGTGCCAGCAGCTTAGATCCGTCCAACTTCACCCCCTTTTTC
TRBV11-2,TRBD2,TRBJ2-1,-,CASSLDSGLAGQFF,TGTGCCAGTAGCTTAGATTCGGGGCTAGCGGGGCAGTTCTTC
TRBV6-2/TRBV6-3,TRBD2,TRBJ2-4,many,CASSRDYKNIQYF,TGTGCCAGCAGTCGGGACTATAAAAACATTCAGTACTTC
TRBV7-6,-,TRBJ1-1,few,CASSLALENTEAFF,TGTGCCAGCAGCTTAGCGCTTGAGAACACTGAAGCTTTCTTT
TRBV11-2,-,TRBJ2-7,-,CASSTSGEPYEQYF,TGTGCCAGCAGCACCTCGGGGGAGCCCTACGAGCAGTACTTC